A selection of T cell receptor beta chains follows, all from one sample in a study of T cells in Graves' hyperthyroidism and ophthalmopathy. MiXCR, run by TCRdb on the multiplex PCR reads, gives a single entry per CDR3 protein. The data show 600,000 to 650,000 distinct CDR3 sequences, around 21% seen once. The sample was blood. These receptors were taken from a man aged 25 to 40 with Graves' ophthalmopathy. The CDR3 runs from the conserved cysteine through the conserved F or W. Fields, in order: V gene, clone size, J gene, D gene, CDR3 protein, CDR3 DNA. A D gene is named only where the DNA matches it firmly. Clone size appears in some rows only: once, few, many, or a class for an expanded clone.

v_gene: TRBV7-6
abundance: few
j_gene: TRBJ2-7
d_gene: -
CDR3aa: CASSLSDGAYEQYF
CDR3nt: TGTGCCAGCAGCTTATCGGACGGTGCCTACGAGCAGTACTTC

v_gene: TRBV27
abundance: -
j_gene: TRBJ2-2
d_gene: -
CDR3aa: CASTPGETQNTGELFF
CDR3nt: TGTGCCAGCACCCCAGGGGAAACACAGAACACCGGGGAGCTGTTTTTT

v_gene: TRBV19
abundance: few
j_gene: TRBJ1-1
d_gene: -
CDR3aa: CASSLAPRGGTEAFF
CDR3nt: TGTGCCAGTAGCCTAGCCCCCAGGGGAGGTACTGAAGCTTTCTTT

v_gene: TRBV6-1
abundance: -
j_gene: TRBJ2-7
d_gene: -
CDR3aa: CASTFGLYEQYF
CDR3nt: TGTGCCAGCACCTTTGGCCTTTACGAGCAGTACTTC

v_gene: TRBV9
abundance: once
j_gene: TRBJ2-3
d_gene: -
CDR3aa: CASSVDPGGTSTDTQYF
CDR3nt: TGTGCCAGCAGCGTAGATCCCGGCGGGACTAGCACAGATACGCAGTATTTT

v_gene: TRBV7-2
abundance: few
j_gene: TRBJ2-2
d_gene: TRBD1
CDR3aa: CASSSRTGTGGELFF
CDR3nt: TGTGCCAGCAGCTCGCGGACAGGGACTGGCGGGGAGCTGTTTTTT

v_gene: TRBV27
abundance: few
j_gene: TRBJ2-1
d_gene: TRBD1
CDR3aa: CASRDSPYNEQFF
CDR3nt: TGTGCCAGCCGGGACAGCCCCTACAATGAGCAGTTCTTC

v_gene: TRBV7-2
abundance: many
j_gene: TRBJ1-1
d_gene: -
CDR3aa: CASSLNRRGTEAFF
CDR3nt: TGTGCCAGCAGCTTAAACAGGCGCGGAACTGAAGCTTTCTTT

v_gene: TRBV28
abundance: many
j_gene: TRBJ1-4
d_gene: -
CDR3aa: CASSFAEKLFF
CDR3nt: TGTGCCAGCAGTTTCGCTGAAAAACTGTTTTTT

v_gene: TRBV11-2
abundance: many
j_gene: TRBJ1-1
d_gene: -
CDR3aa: CASSLYLVRGPENTEAFF
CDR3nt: TGTGCCAGCAGCTTATATTTGGTCCGGGGGCCGGAGAACACTGAAGCTTTCTTT

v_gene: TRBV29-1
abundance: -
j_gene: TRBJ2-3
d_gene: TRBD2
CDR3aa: CSVSGTSGSGEPTDTQYF
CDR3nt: TGCAGCGTCTCCGGGACTAGCGGGAGCGGGGAGCCCACAGATACGCAGTATTTT

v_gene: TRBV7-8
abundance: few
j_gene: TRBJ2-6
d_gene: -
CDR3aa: CASSLGRRGLVGPSGANVLTF
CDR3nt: TGTGCCAGCAGCTTAGGCCGCCGGGGGCTAGTAGGGCCTTCTGGGGCCAACGTCCTGACTTTC

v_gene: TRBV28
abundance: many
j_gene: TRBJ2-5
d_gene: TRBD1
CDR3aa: CASSFPPLTGDETQYF
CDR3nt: TGTGCCAGCAGTTTCCCCCCTCTTACAGGGGATGAGACCCAGTACTTC

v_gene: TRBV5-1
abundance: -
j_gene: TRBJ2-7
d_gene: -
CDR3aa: CASSYQGPDEQYF
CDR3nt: TGTGCCAGCAGCTACCAAGGGCCGGACGAGCAGTACTTC

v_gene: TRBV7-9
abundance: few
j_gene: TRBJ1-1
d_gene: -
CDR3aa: CASSGTGIGATEAFF
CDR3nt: TGTGCCAGCAGCGGTACAGGTATTGGGGCAACTGAAGCTTTCTTT

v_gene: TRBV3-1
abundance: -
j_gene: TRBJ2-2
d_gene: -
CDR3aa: CASSQDPSGVGTGELFF
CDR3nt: TGTGCCAGCAGCCAAGACCCATCGGGAGTAGGGACCGGGGAGCTGTTTTTT

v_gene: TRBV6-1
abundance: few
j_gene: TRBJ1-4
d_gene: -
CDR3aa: CASTNFRDIEKLFF
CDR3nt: TGTGCCAGCACCAATTTCCGGGACATCGAAAAACTGTTTTTT

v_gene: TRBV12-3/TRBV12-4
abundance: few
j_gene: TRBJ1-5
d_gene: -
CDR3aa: CASSSLPTNQPQHF
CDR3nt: TGTGCCAGCAGTTCTCTACCTACCAATCAGCCCCAGCATTTT

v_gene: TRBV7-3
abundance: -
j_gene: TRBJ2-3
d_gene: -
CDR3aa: CASSRSLGGTDTQYF
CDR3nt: TGTGCCAGCAGCCGTTCCCTGGGAGGCACAGATACGCAGTATTTT

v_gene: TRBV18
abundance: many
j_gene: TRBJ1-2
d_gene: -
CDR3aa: CASSPYLEQYGYTF
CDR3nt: TGTGCCAGCTCACCATACCTCGAGCAGTATGGCTACACCTTC

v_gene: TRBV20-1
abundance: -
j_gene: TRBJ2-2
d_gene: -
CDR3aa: CSASRLGGTGELFF
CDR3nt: TGCAGTGCTAGCCGGTTGGGGGGCACCGGGGAGCTGTTTTTT

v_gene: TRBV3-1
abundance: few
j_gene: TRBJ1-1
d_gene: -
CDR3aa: CASSQDGRVLAFF
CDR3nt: TGTGCCAGCAGCCAAGATGGTAGGGTTCTTGCTTTCTTT

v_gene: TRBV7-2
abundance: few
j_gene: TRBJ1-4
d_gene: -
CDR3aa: CASSLVGVLAYSTNEKLFF
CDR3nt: TGTGCCAGCAGCTTAGTCGGGGTTCTCGCATATTCAACTAATGAAAAACTGTTTTTT

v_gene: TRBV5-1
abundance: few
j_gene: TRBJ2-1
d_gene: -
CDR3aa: CASSLELYNEQFF
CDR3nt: TGTGCCAGCAGCTTGGAACTATACAATGAGCAGTTCTTC

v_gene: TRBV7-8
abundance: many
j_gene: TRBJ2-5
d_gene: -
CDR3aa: CASSLSHSGANQETQYF
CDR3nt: TGTGCCAGCAGCTTATCCCATAGCGGAGCGAACCAAGAGACCCAGTACTTC

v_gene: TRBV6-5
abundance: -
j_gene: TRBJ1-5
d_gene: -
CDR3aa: CASSSSGSNQPQHF
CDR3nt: TGTGCCAGCAGTTCCTCCGGATCCAATCAGCCCCAGCATTTT

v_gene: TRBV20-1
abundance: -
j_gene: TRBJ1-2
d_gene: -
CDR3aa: CSARGRDYGYTF
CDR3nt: TGCAGTGCTAGGGGCAGAGACTATGGCTACACCTTC